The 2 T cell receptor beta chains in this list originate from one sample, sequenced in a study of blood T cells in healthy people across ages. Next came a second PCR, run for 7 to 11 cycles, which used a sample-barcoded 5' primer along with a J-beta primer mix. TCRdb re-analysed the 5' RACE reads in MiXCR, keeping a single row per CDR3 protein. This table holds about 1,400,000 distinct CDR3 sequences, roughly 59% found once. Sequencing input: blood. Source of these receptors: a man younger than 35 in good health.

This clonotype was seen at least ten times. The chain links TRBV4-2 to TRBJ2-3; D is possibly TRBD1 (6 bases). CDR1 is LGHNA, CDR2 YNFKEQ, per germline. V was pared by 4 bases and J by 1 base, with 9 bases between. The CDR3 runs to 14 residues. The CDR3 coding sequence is TGTGCCAGCAGCCCCCGGACAGGCACAGATACGCAGTATTTT. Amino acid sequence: CASSPRTGTDTQYF.

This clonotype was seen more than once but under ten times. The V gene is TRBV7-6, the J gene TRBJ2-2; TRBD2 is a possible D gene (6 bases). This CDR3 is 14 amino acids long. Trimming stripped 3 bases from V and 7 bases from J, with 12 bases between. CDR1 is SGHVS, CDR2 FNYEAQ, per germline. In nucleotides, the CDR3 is TGTGCCAGCAGCTTTGGGACTTCCTTCGGGGAGCTGTTTTTT. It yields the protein CASSFGTSFGELFF.